A single sample is the source of the 8 T cell receptor beta chains below, sequenced in a study of T cells in narcolepsy. Measured with immunoSEQ multiplex PCR; TCRdb has only the in-frame clones, and not every one. The data show tens of thousands of clones, roughly 90% seen once. Sequencing was done on a sample of CD45RA- memory CD4+ T cells from PBMCs. Every receptor here comes from a human donor with narcolepsy.

The rearrangement uses TRBV10-1 and TRBJ2-7, with D uncertain. This CDR3 comprises 13 residues. V lost 9 bases and J 6 bases, leaving 18 bases between the germline ends. Per germline, CDR1 WNHNN and CDR2 SYGVQD (reference sequence). The CDR3 coding sequence is TGCGCCAGTTCCCGGCGCCCGTCGGGCGAGCAGTACTTC. The encoded protein is CASSRRPSGEQYF.

Here the CDR3 reads CASSSPTSGGGTGELFF. CDR3 sequence (DNA): TGTGCCAGCAGCTCTCCGACTAGCGGAGGGGGGACCGGGGAGCTGTTTTTT. V usage is TRBV7-6 and J usage is TRBJ2-2; 9 bases are a match to TRBD2. Germline CDR1 is SGHVS and CDR2 is FNYEAQ. The length of the CDR3 is 17 residues. V was pared by 4 bases and J by 5 bases, with 11 bases of the junction left unmatched.

This clone was counted between two and nine times. Here the CDR3 DNA reads TGTGCCAGTACCGCCGGGACTAGCGGGACAAGCACAGATACGCAGTATTTT. Translated: CASTAGTSGTSTDTQYF. The genes are TRBV19 and TRBJ2-3, with 13 bases lining up with TRBD2. This CDR3 spans 17 amino acids. The junction had 7 bases not matched to a gene; V was cut back by 7 bases and J by 0 bases. Germline CDR1 LNHDA, CDR2 SQIVND (reference sequence).

J is TRBJ2-3 and V is TRBV7-2, with 10 bases identical to TRBD2. Germline V gene lookup returns CDR1 SGHTA and CDR2 FQGNSA. Germline trimming cut 6 bases from V and 1 base from J; bases unmatched to any gene: 7. The CDR3 covers 16 residues. The CDR3 coding sequence is TGTGCCAGCAGTTCCCGACTAGCGGGCGGCACAGATACGCAGTATTTT. It specifies CASSSRLAGGTDTQYF.

The chain carries TRBV7-2 and TRBJ1-5, with 10 bases lining up with TRBD1. V gave up 5 bases and J gave up 7 bases; unmatched junction bases: 8. Germline V gene data show CDR1 as SGHTA and CDR2 as FQGNSA. The CDR3 extends over 15 amino acids. CDR3 DNA sequence: TGTGCCAGCAGCCCCTCCGGGACAGGGGTCCAGCCCCAGCATTTT. Amino acids: CASSPSGTGVQPQHF.

As regards this clone: Within the sample, other DNA sequences also encode this same CDR3. This chain links TRBV2 with TRBJ1-2, with a tentative D call TRBD1 (5 bases). CDR3 length equals 13 residues. V was shortened by 6 bases and J by 4 bases, with 12 bases between the two germline ends. Germline lookup yields CDR1 SNHLY and CDR2 FYNNEI. The CDR3 DNA follows: TGTGCCAGCAGCCAAGGGGCCCCCTATGGCTACACCTTC. Protein product: CASSQGAPYGYTF.

The chain has TRBV11-2 and TRBJ2-5; TRBD1 matches at 11 bases. Germline-derived CDR1 and CDR2 are SGHAT and FQNNGV. Losses at the gene ends were 4 bases for V and 5 bases for J; bases not matched to a gene: 3. The CDR3 consists of 14 residues. The CDR3 DNA reads as TGTGCCAGCAGCTACGGACAGGGGGCTGAGACCCAGTACTTC. This codes for CASSYGQGAETQYF.

This clone has only one observation. The CDR3 DNA reads TGTGCCTGGAGTCCCCAAGAGACCCAGTACTTC. Protein sequence: CAWSPQETQYF. This sequence joins TRBV30 and TRBJ2-5; D uncertain. The CDR3 has 11 amino acids. Per the germline V gene, CDR1 is GTSNPN and CDR2 is SVGIG (reference sequence). V dropped 2 bases and J dropped 1 base, with 2 bases sitting between them.